This T cell receptor (beta chain) was captured by sequencing in a study of blood T cells in healthy people across ages. General study results and limits: Naive T cell percentage and TCR beta diversity correlated strongly.

This clonotype showed up many times. The antigen is not known. The CDR3 is 13 residues long. J gave up 3 bases and V 3 bases, and 1 base lay outside the gene matches. Germline CDR1 SGHRS, CDR2 YFSETQ. A second PCR, run for about 7 to 11 cycles, used a sample-barcoded 5' primer plus a J-beta primer mix. Researchers report that a template-switch adaptor with 12 random nucleotides tagged each cDNA molecule. Via MiXCR, TCRdb re-called the 5' RACE reads, giving one row per CDR3 protein. This repertoire shows around 1,600,000 distinct CDR3 sequences, approximately 43% found once; its top ten account for 4%. Researchers collected ten milliliters of peripheral blood from every single donor.

This TCR was sampled from a woman between 18 and 29 years old in good health. The V call is TRBV5-1, the J call TRBJ1-1, with TRBD1 matching 8 bases. The sample consisted of blood. The CDR3 is CASSSDRDTEAFF. In DNA form, the CDR3 reads TGCGCCAGCAGCTCGGACAGGGACACTGAAGCTTTCTTT.